One sample yielded the 29 T cell receptor beta chains listed below, sequenced in a study of early T cells in non-severe SARS-CoV-2 infection. TCRdb reprocessed the 5' RACE reads with MiXCR, giving one entry per CDR3 protein. The sample yields around 40,000 distinct CDR3 sequences, approximately 11% seen once. The sample was whole blood. The source of these receptors is an adult who was a healthcare worker with PCR-confirmed SARS-CoV-2 infection or an uninfected control (not recorded which).

This clonotype was recorded many times. The CDR3 loop is CASSQDPGESYEQYF. The CDR3 nucleotides read TGCGCCAGCAGCCAAGATCCCGGGGAGTCCTACGAGCAGTACTTC. The chain links TRBV4-3 to TRBJ2-7; D might be TRBD2 (5 bases). Germline V gene data show CDR1 as LGHNA and CDR2 as YSLEER. V lost 0 bases, J lost 1 base, and 10 bases lay in between. This CDR3 has 15 amino acids.

This clonotype appeared many times. The DNA of the CDR3 is TGCAGCGCCGGCAGAGGGGACGCTTTCTTT. Encoded protein: CSAGRGDAFF. V usage is TRBV29-1 and J usage is TRBJ1-1; possibly TRBD1 for D (5 bases). The V gene's germline CDR1 is SQVTM and CDR2 ANQGSEA. Trimming removed 7 bases at V and 11 bases at J, with 14 bases between. The CDR3 is 10 residues long.

In this sample, this clonotype turned up many times. This chain joins TRBV6-6 and TRBJ1-5, with 7 bases aligning to TRBD1. Per germline, CDR1 MNHNY and CDR2 SVGAGI (reference sequence). CDR3 length equals 13 residues. Unmatched junction bases numbered 3, after V lost 7 bases and J lost 3 bases. The CDR3 is CASIQGVNQPQHF. CDR3 sequence (DNA): TGTGCCAGCATCCAGGGGGTCAATCAGCCCCAGCATTTT.

This clonotype was recorded at least ten times. The chain couples TRBV20-1 to TRBJ1-1; 7 nucleotides line up with TRBD1. The CDR3 sequence is 18 residues long. Germline-derived CDR1 and CDR2 are DFQATT and SNEGSKA (reference sequence). J lost 4 bases, V lost 0 bases, and 17 bases had no gene match. DNA for the CDR3: TGCAGTGCTAGAGATATGGGGAGGGGACAGAGGTTTCTCACTGAAGCTTTCTTT. It is translated as CSARDMGRGQRFLTEAFF.

Ten or more counts support this clonotype. This chain links TRBV20-1 with TRBJ2-5; D is perhaps TRBD1 (6 bases). CDR3 length: 13 amino acids. Trimming removed 2 bases at V and 10 bases at J, with 17 bases between. CDR1 and CDR2 (germline): DFQATT, SNEGSKA (reference sequence). The CDR3: CSARLGARAGQYF. The CDR3 DNA sequence: TGCAGTGCTAGATTGGGGGCAAGGGCAGGCCAGTACTTC.

This clonotype was seen at least ten times. The J gene is TRBJ1-4, the V gene TRBV12-3 or TRBV12-4, with 7 bases aligning to TRBD1. This CDR3 is built from 20 residues. V gave up 8 bases and J gave up 0 bases; unmatched junction bases: 21. CDR3 sequence: CASRPPPRQGIRATNEKLFF. CDR3 DNA: TGTGCCAGCCGCCCCCCCCCTCGACAGGGAATTCGGGCAACTAATGAAAAACTGTTTTTT.

The sample holds a few counts of this clonotype. This chain joins TRBV2 and TRBJ1-5; D gene ambiguous. Between the trimmed V and J ends, which lost 3 bases and 6 bases, there was a span of 9 bases. This CDR3 has 13 amino acids. Germline CDR1 and CDR2: SNHLY and FYNNEI. CDR3 DNA: TGTGCCAGCAGTGATGGTTTTGGTCAGCCCCAGCATTTT. Translating it yields CASSDGFGQPQHF.

This clonotype has just a few counts. The rearrangement uses TRBV6-2 or TRBV6-3 and TRBJ1-5; tentative D call: TRBD1 (5 bases). With 10 bases removed from V and 1 base from J, the gap between germline ends came to 17 bases. This CDR3 region has 15 residues. CDR1 is MNHEY, CDR2 SVGEGT, per germline. CDR3 in amino acids: CATKAGVASNQPQHF. DNA of the CDR3: TGTGCCACTAAGGCGGGGGTGGCGAGCAATCAGCCCCAGCATTTT.

The rearrangement uses TRBV9 and TRBJ1-5; the D is unclear. Trimming pared 4 bases from V and 3 bases from J, leaving 11 bases between. Germline assignment: CDR1 SGDLS and CDR2 YYNGEE. The CDR3 loop spans 14 amino acids. CDR3 nucleotides: TGTGCCAGCAGCTCCCGGGCCACCAATCAGCCCCAGCATTTT. Its translation is CASSSRATNQPQHF.

This chain joins TRBV19 and TRBJ1-5; 9 positions match TRBD1. J gave up 4 bases and V 10 bases, and 5 bases lay outside the gene matches. This CDR3 contains 13 residues. The V gene's germline CDR1 is LNHDA and CDR2 SQIVND (reference sequence). CDR3 sequence (DNA): TGTGCCACGGACAGGGGTTCAAATCAGCCCCAGCATTTT. Translating gives CATDRGSNQPQHF. Combining the CDR3 with reference TRBV19 and TRBJ1-5 gives the whole variable domain DGGITQSPKYLFRKEGQNVTLSCEQNLNHDAMYWYRQDPGQGLRLIYYSQIVNDFQKGDIAEGYSVSREKKESFPLTVTSAQKNPTAFYLCATDRGSNQPQHFGDGTRLSIL.

This clonotype was observed at least ten times. The chain is built from TRBV5-1 and TRBJ2-7; D is undetermined. V was shortened by 0 bases and J by 0 bases, with 10 bases between the two germline ends. The CDR3 is 15 amino acids. Per the germline V gene, CDR1 is SGHRS and CDR2 is YFSETQ. CDR3 sequence (DNA): TGCGCCAGCAGCTTGGGACGGACCCGCTCCTACGAGCAGTACTTC. It encodes CASSLGRTRSYEQYF.

This clonotype was recorded at least ten times. V usage is TRBV5-4 and J usage is TRBJ2-5, with TRBD1 identical over 10 bases. The CDR3 contains 14 residues. V lost 3 bases to trimming and J lost 6 bases; unmatched junction nucleotides: 5. Germline V lookup: CDR1 SGHNT, CDR2 YYREEE (reference sequence). CDR3 bases: TGTGCCAGCAGCTCCCGGGACAGGGGACAGACCCAGTACTTC. It is translated as CASSSRDRGQTQYF.

This clonotype was seen ten or more times. V and J are TRBV9 and TRBJ2-5, with TRBD1 identical over 7 bases. The CDR3 loop spans 15 amino acids. J was trimmed by 5 bases and V by 0 bases; bases with no gene match: 7. CDR1 is SGDLS, CDR2 YYNGEE, per germline. CDR3 DNA: TGTGCCAGCAGCGTAGAACAGGGGATAGGGGAGACCCAGTACTTC. Its protein product is CASSVEQGIGETQYF.

The chain carries TRBV7-9 and TRBJ2-7, with D perhaps assigned TRBD1 or TRBD2 (5 bases each). The V and J ends lost 2 bases and 7 bases respectively, with 15 bases between them. Per germline, CDR1 SEHNR and CDR2 FQNEAQ (reference sequence). The CDR3 sequence is 14 residues long. In DNA form, the CDR3 reads TGTGCCAGCAGCTTAACGGGACCCCCCCGGGAGCAGTACTTC. Amino acid sequence: CASSLTGPPREQYF.

The V gene is TRBV7-3, the J gene TRBJ2-5; D unclear. V was shortened by 5 bases and J by 5 bases, with 15 bases between the two germline ends. Germline CDR1 SGHTA, CDR2 FQGTGA. The CDR3 runs to 14 residues. The CDR3 sequence: CASSRIGRAETQYF. Written as DNA, the CDR3 is TGTGCCAGCAGCCGAATCGGCCGGGCGGAGACCCAGTACTTC.

This clonotype was recorded at least ten times. V gene TRBV20-1 combines with J gene TRBJ2-3; the D gene is possibly TRBD1 (6 bases). The CDR3 totals 16 residues. From germline, CDR1 is DFQATT and CDR2 SNEGSKA (reference sequence). With 6 bases removed from V and 3 bases from J, the gap between germline ends came to 22 bases. The CDR3 coding sequence is TGCAGTGCCCAACCACGAGGGGGAGCGAGAACAGATACGCAGTATTTT. Amino acid sequence: CSAQPRGGARTDTQYF.

The CDR3 protein is CASRSEQGINSPLHF. CDR3 nucleotide sequence: TGCGCCAGCAGATCGGAACAGGGCATAAATTCACCCCTCCACTTT. This rearrangement joins TRBV5-1 to TRBJ1-6, with TRBD1 as a possible D gene (6 bases). V was clipped by 5 bases and J by 7 bases, with 16 bases between them. This CDR3 has 15 residues. The germline V gene encodes CDR1 SGHRS and CDR2 YFSETQ.

This clonotype has at least ten counts. The chain is built from TRBV3-1 and TRBJ2-3; 7 bases align to TRBD2. The CDR3 has 12 residues. The V and J ends lost 1 base and 8 bases, in that order; junction bases with no gene match: 0. CDR1 and CDR2 (germline): LGHDT, YNNKEL (reference sequence). CDR3 region: CASSQGLATQYF. CDR3 in DNA: TGTGCCAGCAGCCAAGGACTAGCTACGCAGTATTTT.

This clonotype was seen a handful of times. This rearrangement joins TRBV7-9 to TRBJ2-1, with 10 nucleotides matching TRBD2. After removal of 1 base from V and 8 bases from J, the junction contained 5 bases not matched to a gene. This CDR3 contains 15 residues. CDR1 and CDR2 from the germline V gene are SEHNR and FQNEAQ (reference sequence). CDR3 sequence reads: CASSLGSGGADEQFF. CDR3 nucleotide sequence: TGTGCCAGCAGCTTAGGAAGCGGGGGGGCTGATGAGCAGTTCTTC.

The table lists this clonotype with many counts. V usage is TRBV6-2 or TRBV6-3 and J usage is TRBJ1-2; 7 bases are a match to TRBD1. With 6 bases clipped from V and 4 bases from J, the junction kept 2 bases outside the gene matches. CDR3 length equals 12 residues. Per germline, CDR1 MNHEY and CDR2 SVGEGT. CDR3 loop: CASRRDSYGYTF. In nucleotides, the CDR3 is TGTGCCAGCAGACGGGACAGCTATGGCTACACCTTC.

This clonotype has a count of ten or more. J is TRBJ2-1 and V is TRBV20-1; D is unclear. V lost 5 bases and J 2 bases, leaving 10 bases between the germline ends. The CDR3 contains 13 residues. The germline gives CDR1 DFQATT, CDR2 SNEGSKA (reference sequence). In nucleotides, the CDR3 is TGCAGTGCTTCAGACGGCCCCTACAATGAGCAGTTCTTC. It specifies CSASDGPYNEQFF.

This clonotype came up many times. The V and J genes are TRBV2 and TRBJ1-1; D is unclear. The CDR3 runs 12 residues. Germline V gene sequence: CDR1 SNHLY, CDR2 FYNNEI. V was trimmed by 5 bases and J by 4 bases, leaving 8 bases between them. The CDR3 DNA is TGTGCCAGCAGTCCCATTCCCACTGAAGCTTTCTTT. Amino acid sequence: CASSPIPTEAFF.

This clonotype appeared many times. This rearrangement joins TRBV11-2 to TRBJ1-5; D gene ambiguous. The germline gives CDR1 SGHAT, CDR2 FQNNGV. The CDR3 loop spans 15 amino acids. V gave up 0 bases and J gave up 2 bases, with 8 bases separating them. CDR3 sequence reads: CASSLDSRGNQPQHF. The CDR3 DNA sequence: TGTGCCAGCAGCTTAGATTCGCGGGGCAATCAGCCCCAGCATTTT.

This clonotype was seen ten or more times. The genes are TRBV6-2 or TRBV6-3 and TRBJ2-5; D gene uncertain. The CDR3 length is 12 residues. Looked up from germline, CDR1 is MNHEY and CDR2 is SVGEGT. Trimming cost V 7 bases and J 5 bases, with 11 bases left between them. The CDR3 nucleotides read TGTGCCAGCACCCAAGTTGGCGAGACCCAGTACTTC. This codes for CASTQVGETQYF.

This clonotype was counted many times. The chain recombines TRBV6-1 with TRBJ2-7; tentative D call: TRBD1 (6 bases). CDR1 and CDR2 from the germline V gene are MNHNS and SASEGT. This CDR3 is 15 amino acids long. Trimming took 3 bases from V and 0 from J, leaving 12 bases between them. The CDR3, as DNA: TGTGCCAGCAGTGAGGGGGCGCCTCGCTCCTACGAGCAGTACTTC. This gives the protein CASSEGAPRSYEQYF.

This sequence joins TRBV7-2 and TRBJ1-1, with D tentatively TRBD1 (6 bases). V lost 4 bases to trimming and J lost 5 bases, with 14 bases between them. Germline CDR1 is SGHTA and CDR2 is FQGNSA. The CDR3 length is 14 residues. CDR3 loop: CASSYGAGVTEAFF. In DNA, the CDR3 is TGTGCCAGCAGCTACGGAGCAGGGGTTACTGAAGCTTTCTTT.

Only a few counts were recorded for this clonotype. The rearrangement links TRBV7-6 to TRBJ1-6; no definite D call. The germline gives CDR1 SGHVS, CDR2 FNYEAQ. The ends were cut back, 1 base at V and 5 bases at J, with 6 bases in the middle. The CDR3 consists of 14 residues. CDR3 residues: CASSLGNNNSPLHF. In nucleotides, the CDR3 is TGTGCCAGCAGCTTAGGCAACAATAATTCACCCCTCCACTTT. Variable domain in full (rest from reference TRBV7-6 and TRBJ1-6): GAGVSQSPRYKVTKRGQDVALRCDPISGHVSLYWYRQALGQGPEFLTYFNYEAQQDKSGLPNDRFSAERPEGSISTLTIQRTEQRDSAMYRCASSLGNNNSPLHFGNGTRLTVT.

This clonotype turned up a few times. The chain has TRBV9 and TRBJ2-7, with D perhaps assigned TRBD1 or TRBD2 (6 bases each). Germline V gives CDR1 SGDLS, CDR2 YYNGEE. Trimming shortened V by 1 base and J by 3 bases, and 17 bases separated the two germline ends. This CDR3 comprises 16 residues. The CDR3 nucleotides read TGTGCCAGCAGCGTAAGCCCGAGGGGGGTCCTCTACGAGCAGTACTTC. Amino acids: CASSVSPRGVLYEQYF.

The sample holds many counts of this clonotype. V is TRBV7-2 and J is TRBJ2-2; 10 nucleotides agree with TRBD1. The ends lost 5 bases at V and 7 bases at J; junction bases unmatched: 4. Germline assignment: CDR1 SGHTA and CDR2 FQGNSA. The CDR3 has 14 amino acids. CDR3: CASSETGGGGELFF. The DNA of the CDR3 is TGTGCCAGCAGCGAGACAGGGGGCGGCGGGGAGCTGTTTTTT.